This T cell receptor (beta chain) was obtained from a study of CD8 T cells in ankylosing spondylitis. This clonotype came up many times. Its matching antigen is unknown. The length of the CDR3 is 14 residues. Trimming left V 5 bases short and J 6 bases short, with 17 bases between. 5'-RACE, quantitative and with molecular barcodes, yielded the TCR beta libraries. One entry per CDR3 protein results from TCRdb running MiXCR on the 5' RACE reads. This sample yields 350,000 or so distinct CDR3 sequences, of which around 8% are seen a single time; less than 15% belongs to the top ten. Study observations and caveats: A motif in TCR beta, a set of 8 or 9 highly homologous variants, appeared characteristic of ankylosing spondylitis blood.

The chain couples TRBV12-3 or TRBV12-4 to TRBJ2-7, with D tentatively TRBD2 (6 bases). This TCR derives from a male donor with ankylosing spondylitis. Sequencing used blood, either unsorted or a sorted T cell fraction (not recorded which). This CDR3 reads CASSPPFGGSEQYF. The CDR3 nucleotides are TGTGCCAGCAGTCCCCCCTTCGGGGGTTCCGAGCAGTACTTC.